These 27 T cell receptor beta chains originate from one sample sequenced in a study of blood T cell repertoires in COVID-19. Generated by immunoSEQ multiplex PCR, the TCRdb table keeps only in-frame clones and is missing some. The table records around 190,000 clones, approximately 90% of them present only once. The material sequenced was peripheral blood. The receptors shown here come from a human donor in a cohort sampled during active COVID-19.

The CDR3, as DNA: TGTGCCAGCAGCACAGGGACAGGGACCGCTAACTATGGCTACACCTTC. Residues: CASSTGTGTANYGYTF. This sequence joins TRBV21-1 and TRBJ1-2; no check of the table's D call, TRBD1, against the DNA was made. TRBV21-1 is annotated as a pseudogene. CDR3 size: 16 residues.

V is TRBV6-5 and J is TRBJ2-7, with D maybe TRBD2 (5 bases). V shed 6 bases and J shed 2 bases, with 11 bases lying between them. This CDR3 has 13 amino acids. The germline gives CDR1 MNHEY, CDR2 SVGAGI. This CDR3 reads CASRTGSTYEQYF. In DNA form, the CDR3 reads TGTGCCAGCAGAACGGGAAGTACCTACGAGCAGTACTTC.

This rearrangement joins TRBV21-1 to TRBJ1-6; TRBD1, the table's D call, was not compared with the DNA. TRBV21-1 constitutes a pseudogene. The CDR3 sequence is 15 residues long. CDR3 amino acids: CASRSGARANSPLHF. Written as DNA, the CDR3 is TGTGCCAGCAGGTCAGGGGCGCGCGCTAATTCACCCCTCCACTTT.

This CDR3 is CASSPSGVETQYF. The CDR3 coding sequence is TGTGCCAGCTCACCGTCGGGGGTCGAGACCCAGTACTTC. The chain is built from TRBV18 and TRBJ2-5; maybe TRBD2 (6 bases). Trimming cost V 3 bases and J 5 bases, with 10 bases left between them. Germline V CDR1 and CDR2: KGHSH, LQKENI. This CDR3 spans 13 amino acids.

The V gene is TRBV5-6, the J gene TRBJ2-2, with 9 bases aligning to TRBD1. This CDR3 is built from 13 residues. The germline V gene has CDR1 SGHDT and CDR2 YYEEEE. J was trimmed by 5 bases and V by 4 bases; bases with no gene match: 0. The CDR3 loop reads CASSGTGTGELFF. The CDR3 region has the DNA TGTGCCAGCAGCGGGACAGGGACCGGGGAGCTGTTTTTT.

CDR3 bases: TGTGCCATAGGAGTGACCCGTTCACTAACAGATACGCAGTATTTT. It is translated as CAIGVTRSLTDTQYF. The rearrangement links TRBV10-3 to TRBJ2-3, with D uncertain. Germline V CDR1 and CDR2: ENHRY, SYGVKD. The ends were cut back, 9 bases at V and 3 bases at J, with 19 bases in the middle. This CDR3 has 15 amino acids.

There are a few counts of this clone. The chain joins TRBV4-1 to TRBJ2-1, with D unclear. Germline CDR1 and CDR2: MGHRA and YSYEKL. This CDR3 comprises 15 residues. The V end was cut by 0 bases, the J end by 4 bases, with 10 bases between. In DNA, the CDR3 is TGCGCCAGCAGCCAAGATTCTAACTTTTACAATGAGCAGTTCTTC. Translation gives CASSQDSNFYNEQFF.

The J gene is TRBJ2-7, the V gene TRBV11-2; D possibly corresponds to TRBD1 (6 bases). CDR1 SGHAT and CDR2 FQNNGV come from the germline V gene. The CDR3 has 14 amino acids. With 5 bases removed from V and 4 bases from J, the gap between germline ends came to 15 bases. CDR3 loop: CASSDLRGYYEQYF. DNA of the CDR3: TGTGCCAGCAGCGACCTAAGGGGGTATTACGAGCAGTACTTC.

V is TRBV7-2 and J is TRBJ2-2; 9 nucleotides match TRBD2. With V trimmed by 5 bases and J by 9 bases, 7 bases remained unmatched. This CDR3 comprises 14 residues. Germline V lookup: CDR1 SGHTA, CDR2 FQGNSA. In DNA form, the CDR3 reads TGTGCCAGCAGCCGCGGGGGGGGGCAGTGGGAGCTGTTTTTT. This gives the protein CASSRGGGQWELFF.

The chain has TRBV10-2 and TRBJ1-1; 10 bases are shared with TRBD1. The J segment lost 5 bases and the V segment lost 5 bases, leaving 5 bases of the junction unmatched. The CDR3 contains 14 residues. Looked up from germline, CDR1 is WSHSY and CDR2 is SAAADI. The CDR3 region is CASSPTGGRTEAFF. CDR3 coding DNA: TGCGCCAGCAGTCCGACAGGGGGCAGGACTGAAGCTTTCTTT.

The chain recombines TRBV2 with TRBJ2-2, with 11 bases lining up with TRBD2. CDR3 length equals 17 residues. The germline gives CDR1 SNHLY, CDR2 FYNNEI. After removal of 7 bases from V and 0 bases from J, the junction contained 7 bases not matched to a gene. DNA of the CDR3: TGTGCCAGCAAGACTAGCGGGATTTGGTCGAACACCGGGGAGCTGTTTTTT. It codes for CASKTSGIWSNTGELFF.

The chain recombines TRBV7-9 with TRBJ1-2; 9 nucleotides align to TRBD1. The germline gives CDR1 SEHNR, CDR2 FQNEAQ (reference sequence). This CDR3 is 17 amino acids long. The ends lost 9 bases at V and 6 bases at J; junction bases unmatched: 20. The CDR3 protein is CASTTVQDRGRFDGYTF. The CDR3 bases are TGTGCCAGTACGACAGTACAGGACAGGGGCCGCTTTGATGGCTACACCTTC.

V is TRBV5-1 and J is TRBJ1-1; TRBD1 is a possible D gene (5 bases). This CDR3 has 16 residues. The germline CDR1 and CDR2 sequences are SGHRS and YFSETQ. V was shortened by 0 bases and J by 1 base, with 13 bases between the two germline ends. In DNA, the CDR3 is TGCGCCAGCAGCTTGGTAAGGGGCGGTCCGAACACTGAAGCTTTCTTT. Residues: CASSLVRGGPNTEAFF.

The chain carries TRBV2 and TRBJ2-5; weak D call: TRBD1 (5 bases). Germline values: CDR1 SNHLY, CDR2 FYNNEI. This CDR3 spans 13 amino acids. Trimming removed 8 bases at V and 10 bases at J, with 20 bases between. This chain's CDR3 is CASGSGAFYGQYF. The CDR3 coding sequence is TGTGCCAGCGGCAGTGGGGCCTTCTATGGCCAGTACTTC.

This clone appeared a few times. The V call is TRBV7-6, the J call TRBJ2-7; 9 positions match TRBD1. Losses at the gene ends were 5 bases for V and 5 bases for J; bases not matched to a gene: 10. The V gene's germline CDR1 is SGHVS and CDR2 FNYEAQ. This CDR3 has 15 residues. This CDR3 is CASSIGTGHGNEQYF. The CDR3 DNA reads TGTGCCAGCAGCATCGGGACAGGGCACGGCAACGAGCAGTACTTC.

The chain uses TRBV7-9 and TRBJ2-5; D gene ambiguous. This CDR3 comprises 14 residues. V lost 4 bases, J lost 4 bases, and 13 bases lay in between. Germline V gene lookup returns CDR1 SEHNR and CDR2 FQNEAQ (reference sequence). The CDR3 region has the DNA TGTGCCAGCAGCTCCCCCCAGGTGGTAGAGACCCAGTACTTC. It is translated as CASSSPQVVETQYF.

CDR3 protein: CASSYAGGLTEAFF. CDR3 DNA: TGTGCCAGCAGTTACGCAGGGGGGCTGACTGAAGCTTTCTTT. The chain couples TRBV6-2 or TRBV6-3 to TRBJ1-1, with TRBD1 matching 7 bases. The germline CDR1 and CDR2 sequences are MNHEY and SVGEGT. V shed 2 bases, J shed 5 bases, and the junction held 5 bases outside the gene matches. The CDR3 spans 14 residues.

J is TRBJ2-7 and V is TRBV2; TRBD2 might be the D (6 bases). CDR1 and CDR2 (germline): SNHLY, FYNNEI. The V end lost 7 bases, the J end lost 4 bases, and 11 bases lay between the germline ends. This CDR3 has 12 amino acids. The CDR3 nucleotides are TGTGCCAGCATTTACGGGAGTTACGAGCAGTACTTC. Translating it yields CASIYGSYEQYF.

The chain is built from TRBV30 and TRBJ1-3; D ambiguous. Trimming shortened V by 1 base and J by 2 bases, and 12 bases separated the two germline ends. CDR3 length: 15 residues. The germline V gene encodes CDR1 GTSNPN and CDR2 SVGIG (reference sequence). CDR3 bases: TGTGCCTGGAGTGCTCCGGGATCAACTGGAAACACCATATATTTT. This translates into CAWSAPGSTGNTIYF.

The V and J genes are TRBV3-1 (or the pseudogene TRBV3-2) and TRBJ1-2; 7 bases are shared with TRBD1. Trimming cost V 4 bases and J 8 bases; bases outside gene matches: 10. The CDR3 consists of 14 residues. The germline gives CDR1 LGHDT, CDR2 YNNKEL (reference sequence). The CDR3 is CASSRSGTANGYTF. Written as DNA, the CDR3 is TGTGCCAGCAGCCGTAGCGGGACAGCTAACGGCTACACCTTC.

This sequence joins TRBV4-3 and TRBJ1-5, with TRBD1 as a possible D gene (5 bases). The germline V gene encodes CDR1 LGHNA and CDR2 YSLEER. V lost 3 bases to trimming and J lost 5 bases, with 8 bases between them. The CDR3 is 13 residues long. CDR3 sequence: CASSQEGHQPQHF. DNA of the CDR3: TGCGCCAGCAGCCAGGAGGGGCATCAGCCCCAGCATTTT.

The chain is built from TRBV28 and TRBJ1-6, with TRBD1 as a possible D gene (6 bases). The CDR3 sequence is 14 residues long. V was shortened by 5 bases and J by 8 bases, with 13 bases between the two germline ends. Germline V gene sequence: CDR1 MDHEN, CDR2 SYDVKM. The CDR3 loop is CASSPGGADSPLHF. Here the CDR3 DNA reads TGTGCCAGCAGTCCGGGGGGGGCGGATTCACCCCTCCACTTT. The full variable domain, with the rest looked up from reference TRBV28 and TRBJ1-6, is DVKVTQSSRYLVKRTGEKVFLECVQDMDHENMFWYRQDPGLGLRLIYFSYDVKMKEKGDIPEGYSVSREKKERFSLILESASTNQTSMYLCASSPGGADSPLHFGNGTRLTVT.

This chain joins TRBV2 and TRBJ2-1, with TRBD1 identical over 9 bases. This CDR3 is 16 amino acids long. The germline V gene has CDR1 SNHLY and CDR2 FYNNEI. The ends lost 8 bases at V and 4 bases at J; junction bases unmatched: 12. The CDR3 spells CASQLDPTGGYNEQFF. The CDR3, as DNA: TGTGCCAGCCAGTTAGATCCGACAGGGGGGTACAATGAGCAGTTCTTC.

This sequence joins TRBV9 and TRBJ1-1; the D is unclear. This CDR3 has 15 residues. Trimming stripped 4 bases from V and 2 bases from J, with 15 bases between. Germline V gene data show CDR1 as SGDLS and CDR2 as YYNGEE. The CDR3 DNA reads TGTGCCAGCAGCAGCGACGGAATTATTAACACTGAAGCTTTCTTT. Amino acid sequence: CASSSDGIINTEAFF.

The chain couples TRBV19 to TRBJ2-1; D is possibly TRBD2 (6 bases). The V end was cut by 3 bases, the J end by 2 bases, with 11 bases between. Germline V lookup: CDR1 LNHDA, CDR2 SQIVND (reference sequence). The CDR3 totals 15 residues. The CDR3 nucleotides read TGTGCCAGTAGTATCGGGACTGGAGCCTACAATGAGCAGTTCTTC. Its protein product is CASSIGTGAYNEQFF. Full variable domain (outside the CDR3, taken from reference TRBV19 and TRBJ2-1): DGGITQSPKYLFRKEGQNVTLSCEQNLNHDAMYWYRQDPGQGLRLIYYSQIVNDFQKGDIAEGYSVSREKKESFPLTVTSAQKNPTAFYLCASSIGTGAYNEQFFGPGTRLTVL.

This rearrangement joins TRBV7-2 to TRBJ2-5; TRBD1 matches at 7 bases. CDR3 length: 13 amino acids. The V and J ends lost 10 bases and 1 base, in that order; junction bases with no gene match: 6. Germline CDR1 SGHTA, CDR2 FQGNSA. CDR3 in amino acids: CANAQGLQETQYF. CDR3 nucleotide sequence: TGTGCCAACGCACAGGGGCTCCAAGAGACCCAGTACTTC.

The chain carries TRBV3-1 (or the pseudogene TRBV3-2) and TRBJ1-5, with D unclear. The CDR3 totals 15 residues. CDR1 is LGHDT, CDR2 YNNKEL, per germline (reference sequence). Trimming left V 0 bases short and J 9 bases short, with 15 bases between. CDR3 in amino acids: CASSQDLTADRPQHF. Written as DNA, the CDR3 is TGTGCCAGCAGCCAAGATCTAACAGCCGATCGGCCCCAGCATTTT.